The rows below give T cell receptor beta chains drawn from one sample of a study of cytomegalovirus exposure and HLA in healthy donors. Only in-frame clones appear in the TCRdb table, and some are missing; sequencing was by immunoSEQ multiplex PCR. The sample has about 56,000 clones, around 93% seen once. Sequencing was performed on PBMCs. These receptor sequences come from a woman aged 18-29 years in good health and CMV-seropositive. The CDR3 runs from the conserved cysteine through the conserved F or W. A D gene is named only where the DNA matches it firmly. Clone size is stated in some rows and not others, as once, few, many or a class when expanded.

V gene	D gene	J gene	clone size	CDR3 protein	CDR3 DNA
TRBV18	TRBD1	TRBJ2-1	NA	CASSPTETGGYNEQFF	TGTGCCAGCTCACCAACCGAGACAGGGGGTTACAATGAGCAGTTCTTC
TRBV2	NA	TRBJ2-2	NA	CASRGRGWRFWTGELFF	TGTGCCAGCAGGGGGAGGGGGTGGCGATTTTGGACCGGGGAGCTGTTTTTT
TRBV13	NA	TRBJ1-2	NA	CASSSGFPYGYTF	TGTGCCAGCAGCTCCGGGTTTCCCTATGGCTACACCTTC
TRBV7-2	NA	TRBJ2-3	NA	CASSFKPGYTDTQYF	TGTGCCAGCAGCTTCAAACCAGGGTACACAGATACGCAGTATTTT
TRBV6-1	TRBD2	TRBJ2-1	NA	CASSLAGVGYEQFF	TGTGCCAGCAGTCTAGCGGGGGTTGGCTATGAGCAGTTCTTC
TRBV10-3	TRBD1	TRBJ1-6	NA	CAIRQTGVNSPLHF	TGTGCCATCAGACAGACAGGGGTTAATTCACCCCTCCACTTT
TRBV28	TRBD1	TRBJ1-1	NA	CASSEPGQGYTEAFF	TGTGCCAGCAGTGAGCCGGGACAGGGCTACACTGAAGCTTTCTTT
TRBV9	NA	TRBJ2-3	NA	CASSVEGADTQYF	TGTGCCAGCAGCGTAGAAGGGGCAGATACGCAGTATTTT
TRBV27	TRBD1	TRBJ1-2	NA	CASRSQGALNYGYTF	TGTGCCAGCAGGTCACAGGGGGCGCTAAACTATGGCTACACCTTC
TRBV15	TRBD1	TRBJ2-7	NA	CATSRGTGPDEQYF	TGTGCCACCAGCAGAGGGACAGGGCCTGACGAGCAGTACTTC
TRBV7-9	NA	TRBJ1-6	NA	CASSKGGSDSPLHF	TGTGCCAGCAGCAAAGGGGGTTCGGATTCACCCCTCCACTTT
TRBV5-1	TRBD1	TRBJ1-4	NA	CASSPVPGQGTANEKLFF	TGCGCCAGCAGCCCCGTCCCGGGACAGGGGACGGCTAATGAAAAACTGTTTTTT
TRBV15	TRBD1	TRBJ2-3	NA	CATSRVLTGGDTQYF	TGTGCCACCAGCAGAGTGTTGACAGGGGGGGATACGCAGTATTTT
TRBV30	TRBD2	TRBJ2-2	NA	CAWSRLAGAGELFF	TGTGCCTGGAGTAGACTAGCGGGGGCCGGGGAGCTGTTTTTT
TRBV7-9	NA	TRBJ2-1	NA	CASSFYPHNEQFF	TGTGCCAGCAGCTTTTATCCCCACAATGAGCAGTTCTTC
TRBV29-1	NA	TRBJ1-2	once	CSVDYGYTF	TGCAGCGTCGACTATGGCTACACCTTC
TRBV6-5	TRBD1	TRBJ2-7	NA	CASAPGQGSYEQYF	TGTGCCAGCGCCCCGGGACAGGGCTCCTACGAGCAGTACTTC
TRBV27	NA	TRBJ1-5	NA	CASSLYQGPNQPQHF	TGTGCCAGCAGTTTATACCAGGGCCCAAATCAGCCCCAGCATTTT
TRBV7-2	TRBD1	TRBJ2-7	NA	CASSWVGDSNYEQYF	TGTGCCAGCAGCTGGGTGGGGGACAGTAACTACGAGCAGTACTTC
TRBV5-1	TRBD2	TRBJ2-1	NA	CASSRDYSSYNEQFF	TGCGCCAGCAGCAGGGACTACAGCTCCTACAATGAGCAGTTCTTC
TRBV11-2	NA	TRBJ2-7	NA	CASSPRLISYEQYF	TGTGCCAGCAGCCCCCGACTCATTTCCTACGAGCAGTACTTC
TRBV7-2	NA	TRBJ2-3	once	CASSLPNSKTDTQYF	TGTGCCAGCAGCTTACCTAACAGTAAAACAGATACGCAGTATTTT
TRBV18	TRBD1	TRBJ1-2	NA	CASSAGQAYGYTF	TGTGCCAGCTCAGCTGGACAGGCCTATGGCTACACCTTC
TRBV7-9	NA	TRBJ2-1	NA	CASSLGNRVQFF	TGTGCCAGCAGCTTAGGCAACAGGGTGCAGTTCTTC
TRBV9	NA	TRBJ1-1	once	CASSVATQGGAFF	TGTGCCAGCAGCGTAGCGACACAGGGTGGGGCTTTCTTT
TRBV25-1	TRBD1	TRBJ1-1	NA	CASSEYKGQADEAFF	TGTGCCAGCAGTGAATATAAGGGACAGGCGGATGAAGCTTTCTTT
TRBV5-1	NA	TRBJ2-2	NA	CASSLGVGAGTGELFF	TGCGCCAGCAGCTTGGGAGTGGGGGCAGGTACCGGGGAGCTGTTTTTT
TRBV2	NA	TRBJ1-2	NA	CASQLTGNYGYTF	TGTGCCAGCCAGCTGACAGGAAACTATGGCTACACCTTC
TRBV2	TRBD1	TRBJ1-2	NA	CASSADRVNYGYTF	TGTGCCAGCAGTGCAGACAGGGTTAACTATGGCTACACCTTC
TRBV6-5	NA	TRBJ2-1	NA	CASSSEPYNEQFF	TGTGCCAGCAGTTCCGAGCCCTACAATGAGCAGTTCTTC
TRBV2	TRBD2	TRBJ2-7	once	CASEGRGLRSYEQYF	TGTGCCAGCGAGGGGAGGGGTCTACGCTCCTACGAGCAGTACTTC
TRBV11-1	NA	TRBJ1-5	NA	CASSLVGGGPTSNQPQHF	TGTGCCAGCAGCTTAGTGGGGGGAGGGCCTACTAGCAATCAGCCCCAGCATTTT
TRBV4-1	NA	TRBJ1-6	few	CASSRSTAESHSPLHF	TGCGCCAGCAGCCGGAGTACCGCGGAATCCCATTCACCCCTCCACTTT
TRBV6-5	NA	TRBJ1-6	few	CASSSTGQRSPLHF	TGTGCCAGCAGTTCAACAGGGCAGCGTTCACCCCTCCACTTT
TRBV19	NA	TRBJ1-5	NA	CASSILGGAQPQHF	TGTGCCAGTAGTATATTGGGGGGGGCTCAGCCCCAGCATTTT
TRBV4-1	NA	TRBJ2-3	NA	CASSPPGTDTQYF	TGCGCCAGCAGCCCCCCGGGCACAGATACGCAGTATTTT
TRBV6-1	NA	TRBJ1-5	NA	CASSAIQGNQPQHF	TGTGCCAGCAGTGCGATCCAGGGGAATCAGCCCCAGCATTTT
TRBV9	TRBD1	TRBJ1-3	NA	CASSVGGTAGNTIYF	TGTGCCAGCAGCGTAGGGGGGACAGCTGGAAACACCATATATTTT
TRBV7-9	TRBD2	TRBJ2-7	NA	CASSLGGGPTYEQYF	TGTGCCAGCAGCTTAGGCGGGGGACCGACTTACGAGCAGTACTTC
TRBV7-9	NA	TRBJ1-5	NA	CASSLSGTQPQHF	TGTGCCAGCAGCTTATCAGGTACTCAGCCCCAGCATTTT
TRBV28	NA	TRBJ2-7	NA	CASSDYSYEQYF	TGTGCCAGCAGCGACTACAGCTACGAGCAGTACTTC
TRBV30	TRBD2	TRBJ2-7	once	CAWSAGSSGLGPLYEQYF	TGTGCCTGGAGTGCTGGGAGTTCGGGACTAGGACCATTATACGAGCAGTACTTC
TRBV4-1	NA	TRBJ2-4	NA	CASSPSPGLAKNIQYF	TGCGCCAGCAGCCCCTCTCCGGGACTAGCCAAAAACATTCAGTACTTC
TRBV4-3	TRBD1	TRBJ2-7	NA	CASSRGQGSSEQYF	TGCGCCAGCAGCCGTGGACAGGGTTCCAGCGAGCAGTACTTC
TRBV14	NA	TRBJ1-6	once	CASSQGAAGVSPLHF	TGTGCCAGCAGCCAGGGGGCGGCGGGTGTTTCACCCCTCCACTTT
TRBV28	NA	TRBJ1-1	NA	CASSFTTRTEAFF	TGTGCCAGCAGTTTTACGACACGGACTGAAGCTTTCTTT
TRBV19	NA	TRBJ1-1	NA	CASKEVNTEAFF	TGTGCCAGTAAGGAGGTGAACACTGAAGCTTTCTTT
TRBV6-1	NA	TRBJ2-7	NA	CASSEESGDEQYF	TGTGCCAGCAGTGAAGAATCGGGGGACGAGCAGTACTTC
TRBV28	TRBD1	TRBJ1-6	NA	CASSRAADRGRSPLHF	TGTGCCAGCAGTCGCGCCGCGGACAGGGGGCGATCACCCCTCCACTTT
TRBV27	NA	TRBJ1-1	NA	CASLGRGWNTEAFF	TGTGCCAGCCTTGGGAGGGGGTGGAACACTGAAGCTTTCTTT
TRBV27	NA	TRBJ2-7	NA	CASSLGPEQYF	TGTGCCAGCAGTTTAGGGCCCGAGCAGTACTTC
TRBV5-1	TRBD1	TRBJ1-1	NA	CASSSLGTVNTEAFF	TGCGCCAGCAGCTCCTTGGGGACAGTGAACACTGAAGCTTTCTTT
TRBV15	TRBD1	TRBJ1-2	NA	CATSRDLTGGANGYTF	TGTGCCACCAGCAGAGATCTAACAGGGGGCGCGAATGGCTACACCTTC